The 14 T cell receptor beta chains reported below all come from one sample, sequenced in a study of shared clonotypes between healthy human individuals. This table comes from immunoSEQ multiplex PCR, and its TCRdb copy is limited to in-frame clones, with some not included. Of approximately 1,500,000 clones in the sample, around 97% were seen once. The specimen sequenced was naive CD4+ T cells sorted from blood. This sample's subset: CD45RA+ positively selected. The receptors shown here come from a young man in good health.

CDR3 sequence: CASSLPGVQPQHF. CDR3 DNA: TGTGCCAGCAGCTTACCAGGAGTTCAGCCCCAGCATTTT. The rearrangement uses TRBV7-8 and TRBJ1-5; D gene uncertain. The germline V and J ends were trimmed by 2 bases and 6 bases, with 8 bases remaining between them. The CDR3 sequence is 13 residues long. The germline CDR1 and CDR2 sequences are SGHVS and FQNEAQ.

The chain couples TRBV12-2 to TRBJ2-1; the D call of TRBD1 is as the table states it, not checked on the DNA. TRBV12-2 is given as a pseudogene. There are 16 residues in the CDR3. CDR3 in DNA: TGTGCAAGTCGCTCCCCGGACAGGGATACCCTGCATGAGCAGTTCTTC. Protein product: CASRSPDRDTLHEQFF.

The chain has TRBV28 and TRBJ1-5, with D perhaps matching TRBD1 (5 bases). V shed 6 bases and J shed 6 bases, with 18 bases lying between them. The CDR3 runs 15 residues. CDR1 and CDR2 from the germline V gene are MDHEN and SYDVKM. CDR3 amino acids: CASRPGPTVGQPQHF. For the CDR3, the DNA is TGTGCCAGCAGGCCGGGACCGACAGTTGGTCAGCCCCAGCATTTT.

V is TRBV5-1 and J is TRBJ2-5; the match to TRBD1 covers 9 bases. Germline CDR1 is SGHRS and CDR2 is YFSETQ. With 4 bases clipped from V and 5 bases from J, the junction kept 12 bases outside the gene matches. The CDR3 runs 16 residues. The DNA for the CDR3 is TGCGCCAGCAGCCCCTCGCCGGGACAGGGAGGCGAGACCCAGTACTTC. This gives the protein CASSPSPGQGGETQYF.

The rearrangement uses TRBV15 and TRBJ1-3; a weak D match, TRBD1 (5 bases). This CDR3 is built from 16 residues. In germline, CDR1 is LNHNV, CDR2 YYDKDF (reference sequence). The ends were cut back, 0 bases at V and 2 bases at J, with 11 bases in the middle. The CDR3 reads CATSRDHQGPGNTIYF. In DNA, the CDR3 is TGTGCCACCAGCAGAGATCACCAGGGCCCTGGAAACACCATATATTTT.

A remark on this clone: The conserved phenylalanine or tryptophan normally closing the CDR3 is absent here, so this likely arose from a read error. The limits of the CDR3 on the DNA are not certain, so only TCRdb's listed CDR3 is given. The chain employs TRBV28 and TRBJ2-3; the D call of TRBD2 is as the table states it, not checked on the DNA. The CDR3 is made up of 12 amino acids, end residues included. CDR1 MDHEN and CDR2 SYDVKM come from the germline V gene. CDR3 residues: CASSSGLEAITV.

As DNA, the CDR3 is TGTGCCAGTAGTACCCGGGGAGCGGAGTTCTATGAGCAGTTCTTC. It yields the protein CASSTRGAEFYEQFF. V usage is TRBV19 and J usage is TRBJ2-1; TRBD2 is a possible D gene (5 bases). The V gene lost 4 bases and the J gene lost 8 bases, with 18 bases spanning the gap. There are 15 residues in the CDR3. The germline gives CDR1 LNHDA, CDR2 SQIVND (reference sequence).

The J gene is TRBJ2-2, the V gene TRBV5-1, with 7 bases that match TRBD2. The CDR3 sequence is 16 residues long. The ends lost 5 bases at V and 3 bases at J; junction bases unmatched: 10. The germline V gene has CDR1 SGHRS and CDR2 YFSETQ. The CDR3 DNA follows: TGCGCCAGCAGGAAAGCGGGGAGAGGGGACACCGGGGAGCTGTTTTTT. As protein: CASRKAGRGDTGELFF.

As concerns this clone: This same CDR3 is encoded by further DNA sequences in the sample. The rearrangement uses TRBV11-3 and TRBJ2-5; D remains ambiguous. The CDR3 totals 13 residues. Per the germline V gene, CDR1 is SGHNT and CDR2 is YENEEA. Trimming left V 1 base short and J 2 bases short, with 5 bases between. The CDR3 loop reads CASSLGQQETQYF. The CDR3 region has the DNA TGTGCCAGCAGCTTAGGTCAGCAAGAGACCCAGTACTTC.

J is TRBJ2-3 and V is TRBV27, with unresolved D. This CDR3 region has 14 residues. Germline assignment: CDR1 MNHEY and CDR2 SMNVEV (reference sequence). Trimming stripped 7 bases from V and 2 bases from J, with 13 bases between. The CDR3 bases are TGTGCCAGCAAACATCCGGATTTCACAGATACGCAGTATTTT. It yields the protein CASKHPDFTDTQYF.

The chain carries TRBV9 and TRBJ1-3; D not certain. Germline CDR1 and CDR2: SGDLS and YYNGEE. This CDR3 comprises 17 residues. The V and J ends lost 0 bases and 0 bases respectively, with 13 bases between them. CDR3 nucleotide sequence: TGTGCCAGCAGCGTAGGGGCAGGCCCCATCTCTGGAAACACCATATATTTT. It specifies CASSVGAGPISGNTIYF.

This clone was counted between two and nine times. DNA of the CDR3: TGTGCCAGCAGTGAAGTCGGGCGGGGACGGGCCGGGGAGCTGTTTTTT. Translation: CASSEVGRGRAGELFF. The chain couples TRBV6-1 to TRBJ2-2; tentatively, D is TRBD2 (6 bases). CDR3 length equals 16 residues. CDR1 and CDR2 from the germline V gene are MNHNS and SASEGT. V lost 1 base, J lost 6 bases, and 15 bases lay in between.

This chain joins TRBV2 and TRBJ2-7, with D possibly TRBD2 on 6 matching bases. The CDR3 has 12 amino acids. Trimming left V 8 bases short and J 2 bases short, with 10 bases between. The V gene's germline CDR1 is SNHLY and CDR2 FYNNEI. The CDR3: CASGGNPYEQYF. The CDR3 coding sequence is TGTGCCAGCGGCGGGAATCCCTACGAGCAGTACTTC.

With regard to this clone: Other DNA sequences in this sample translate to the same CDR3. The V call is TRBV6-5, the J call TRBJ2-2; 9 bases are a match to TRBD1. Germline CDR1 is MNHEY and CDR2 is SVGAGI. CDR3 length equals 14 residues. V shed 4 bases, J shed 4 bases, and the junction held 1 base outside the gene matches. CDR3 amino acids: CASSSTGGTGELFF. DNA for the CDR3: TGTGCCAGCAGTTCGACAGGGGGCACCGGGGAGCTGTTTTTT.